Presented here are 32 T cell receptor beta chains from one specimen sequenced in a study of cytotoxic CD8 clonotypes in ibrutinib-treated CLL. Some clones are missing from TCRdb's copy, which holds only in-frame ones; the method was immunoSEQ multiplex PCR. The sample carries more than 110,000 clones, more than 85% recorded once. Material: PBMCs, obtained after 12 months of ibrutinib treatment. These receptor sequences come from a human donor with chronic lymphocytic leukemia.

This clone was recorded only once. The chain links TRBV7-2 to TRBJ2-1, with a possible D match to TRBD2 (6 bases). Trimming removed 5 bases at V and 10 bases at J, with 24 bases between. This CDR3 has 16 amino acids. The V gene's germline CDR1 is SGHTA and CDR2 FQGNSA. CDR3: CASSARSGREKGEQFF. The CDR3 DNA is TGTGCCAGCAGCGCGCGCTCGGGGCGGGAAAAGGGAGAGCAGTTCTTC.

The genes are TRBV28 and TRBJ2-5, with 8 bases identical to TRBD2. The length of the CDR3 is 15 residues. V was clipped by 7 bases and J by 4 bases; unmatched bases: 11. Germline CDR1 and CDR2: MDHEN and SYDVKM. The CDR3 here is CASTPASGPGETQYF. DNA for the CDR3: TGTGCCAGCACACCTGCTAGCGGGCCTGGAGAGACCCAGTACTTC.

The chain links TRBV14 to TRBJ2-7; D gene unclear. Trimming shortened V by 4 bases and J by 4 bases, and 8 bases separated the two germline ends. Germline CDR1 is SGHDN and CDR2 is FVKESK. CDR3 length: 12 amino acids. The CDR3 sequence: CASSLPFYEQYF. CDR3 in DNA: TGTGCCAGCAGCCTACCTTTTTACGAGCAGTACTTC.

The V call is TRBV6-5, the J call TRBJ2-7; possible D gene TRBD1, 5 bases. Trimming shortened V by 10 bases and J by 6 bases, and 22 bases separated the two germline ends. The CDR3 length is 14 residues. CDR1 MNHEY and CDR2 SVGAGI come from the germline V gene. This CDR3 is CATTSPLGALEQYF. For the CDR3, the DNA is TGTGCCACCACTTCTCCGCTTGGGGCACTCGAGCAGTACTTC.

CDR3 amino acids: CASRDDSYNEQFF. The CDR3 DNA follows: TGTGCCAGCAGAGACGACAGCTACAATGAGCAGTTCTTC. This chain links TRBV2 with TRBJ2-1; the D gene is possibly TRBD1 (5 bases). This CDR3 is built from 13 residues. Germline V gives CDR1 SNHLY, CDR2 FYNNEI. The V gene lost 6 bases and the J gene lost 3 bases, with 9 bases spanning the gap. The full variable domain, completed using reference TRBV2 and TRBJ2-1, is EPEVTQTPSHQVTQMGQEVILRCVPISNHLYFYWYRQILGQKVEFLVSFYNNEISEKSEIFDDQFSVERPDGSNFTLKIRSTKLEDSAMYFCASRDDSYNEQFFGPGTRLTVL.

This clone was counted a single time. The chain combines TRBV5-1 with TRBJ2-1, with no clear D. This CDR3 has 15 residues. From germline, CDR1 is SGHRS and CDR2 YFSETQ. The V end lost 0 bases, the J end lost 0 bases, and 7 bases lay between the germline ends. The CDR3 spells CASSLAADSYNEQFF. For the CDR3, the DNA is TGCGCCAGCAGCTTGGCCGCAGACTCCTACAATGAGCAGTTCTTC.

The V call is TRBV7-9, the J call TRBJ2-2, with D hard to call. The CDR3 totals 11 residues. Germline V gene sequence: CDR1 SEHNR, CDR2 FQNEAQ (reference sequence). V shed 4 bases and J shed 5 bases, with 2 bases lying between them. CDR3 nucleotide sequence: TGTGCCAGCAGCTCTACCGGGGAGCTGTTTTTT. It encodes CASSSTGELFF.

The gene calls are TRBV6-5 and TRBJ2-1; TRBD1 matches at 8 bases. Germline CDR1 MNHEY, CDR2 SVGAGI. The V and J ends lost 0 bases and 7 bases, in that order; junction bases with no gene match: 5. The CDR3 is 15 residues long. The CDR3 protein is CASSYSRTGKNEQFF. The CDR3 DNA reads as TGTGCCAGCAGTTACTCGAGGACAGGGAAGAATGAGCAGTTCTTC.

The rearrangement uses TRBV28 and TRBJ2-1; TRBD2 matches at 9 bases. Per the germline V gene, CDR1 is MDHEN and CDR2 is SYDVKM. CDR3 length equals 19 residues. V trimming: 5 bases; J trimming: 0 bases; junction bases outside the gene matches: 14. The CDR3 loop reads CASSTAFAGGLSSYNEQFF. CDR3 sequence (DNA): TGTGCCAGCAGTACCGCTTTTGCGGGAGGGCTAAGCTCCTACAATGAGCAGTTCTTC.

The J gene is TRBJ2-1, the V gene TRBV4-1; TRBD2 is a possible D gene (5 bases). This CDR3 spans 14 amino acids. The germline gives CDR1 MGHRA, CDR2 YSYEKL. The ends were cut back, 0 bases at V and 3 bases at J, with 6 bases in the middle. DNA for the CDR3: TGCGCCAGCAGCCAAGATACTAGCTACAATGAGCAGTTCTTC. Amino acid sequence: CASSQDTSYNEQFF.

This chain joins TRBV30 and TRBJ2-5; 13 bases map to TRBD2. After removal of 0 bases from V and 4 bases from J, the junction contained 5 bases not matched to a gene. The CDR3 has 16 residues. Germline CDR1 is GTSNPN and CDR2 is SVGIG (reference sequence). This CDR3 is CAWSVLAGGIRETQYF. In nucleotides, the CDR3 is TGTGCCTGGAGTGTACTAGCGGGAGGGATTCGAGAGACCCAGTACTTC.

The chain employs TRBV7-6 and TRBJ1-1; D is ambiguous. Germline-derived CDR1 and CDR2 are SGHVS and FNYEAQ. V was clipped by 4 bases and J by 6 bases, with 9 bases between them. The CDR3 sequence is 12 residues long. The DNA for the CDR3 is TGTGCCAGCAGCTCATTACACCCTGAAGCTTTCTTT. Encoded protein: CASSSLHPEAFF. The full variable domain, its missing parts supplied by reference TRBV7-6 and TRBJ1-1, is GAGVSQSPRYKVTKRGQDVALRCDPISGHVSLYWYRQALGQGPEFLTYFNYEAQQDKSGLPNDRFSAERPEGSISTLTIQRTEQRDSAMYRCASSSLHPEAFFGQGTRLTVV.

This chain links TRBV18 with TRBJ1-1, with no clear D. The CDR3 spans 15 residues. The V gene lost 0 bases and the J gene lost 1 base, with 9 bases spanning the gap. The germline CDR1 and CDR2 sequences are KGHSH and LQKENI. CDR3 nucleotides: TGTGCCAGCTCACCACCCCCGGGAGGGAACACTGAAGCTTTCTTT. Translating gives CASSPPPGGNTEAFF. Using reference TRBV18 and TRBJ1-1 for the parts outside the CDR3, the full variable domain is NAGVMQNPRHLVRRRGQEARLRCSPMKGHSHVYWYRQLPEEGLKFMVYLQKENIIDESGMPKERFSAEFPKEGPSILRIQQVVRGDSAAYFCASSPPPGGNTEAFFGQGTRLTVV.

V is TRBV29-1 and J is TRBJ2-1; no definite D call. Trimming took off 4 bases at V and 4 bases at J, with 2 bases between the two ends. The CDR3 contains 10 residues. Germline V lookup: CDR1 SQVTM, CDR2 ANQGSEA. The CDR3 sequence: CSVAYNEQFF. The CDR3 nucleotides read TGCAGCGTTGCGTACAATGAGCAGTTCTTC.

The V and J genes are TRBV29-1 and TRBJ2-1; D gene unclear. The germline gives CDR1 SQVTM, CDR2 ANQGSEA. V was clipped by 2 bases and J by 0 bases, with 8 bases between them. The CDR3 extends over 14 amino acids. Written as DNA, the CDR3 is TGCAGCGTTGAAAAGGTCAACTCCTACAATGAGCAGTTCTTC. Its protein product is CSVEKVNSYNEQFF.

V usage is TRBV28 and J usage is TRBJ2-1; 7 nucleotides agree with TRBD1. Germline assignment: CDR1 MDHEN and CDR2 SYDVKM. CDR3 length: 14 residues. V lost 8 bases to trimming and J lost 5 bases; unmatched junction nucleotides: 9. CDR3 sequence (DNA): TGTGCCAGCGGGCGGACAGGAGTTAACAATGAGCAGTTCTTC. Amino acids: CASGRTGVNNEQFF.

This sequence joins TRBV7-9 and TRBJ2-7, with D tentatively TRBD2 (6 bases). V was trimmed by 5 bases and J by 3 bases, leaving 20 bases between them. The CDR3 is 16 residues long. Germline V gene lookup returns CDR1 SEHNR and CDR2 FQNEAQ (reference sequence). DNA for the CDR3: TGTGCCAGCAGCCCTCGGGACTCGTGGAGTAACTACGAGCAGTACTTC. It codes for CASSPRDSWSNYEQYF.

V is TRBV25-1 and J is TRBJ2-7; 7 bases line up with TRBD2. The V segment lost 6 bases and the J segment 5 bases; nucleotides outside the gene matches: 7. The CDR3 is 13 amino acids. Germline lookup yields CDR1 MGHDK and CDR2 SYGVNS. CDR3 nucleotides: TGTGCCAGCAGAGGCGGGAGTTCGGACGAGCAGTACTTC. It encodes CASRGGSSDEQYF.

CDR3 sequence (DNA): TGTGCCAGCAGCTTAGTCGCTAGCACAGATACGCAGTATTTT. Amino acids: CASSLVASTDTQYF. The rearrangement joins TRBV7-9 to TRBJ2-3; D is ambiguous. Germline CDR1 reads SEHNR; CDR2 reads FQNEAQ (reference sequence). The CDR3 covers 14 residues. Trimming cost V 1 base and J 0 bases, with 5 bases left between them.

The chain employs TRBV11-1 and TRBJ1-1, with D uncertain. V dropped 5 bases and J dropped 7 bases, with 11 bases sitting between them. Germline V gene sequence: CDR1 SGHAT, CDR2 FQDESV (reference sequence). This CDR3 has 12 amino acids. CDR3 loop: CASSPDLREAFF. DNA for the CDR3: TGTGCCAGCAGCCCGGACTTACGTGAAGCTTTCTTT.

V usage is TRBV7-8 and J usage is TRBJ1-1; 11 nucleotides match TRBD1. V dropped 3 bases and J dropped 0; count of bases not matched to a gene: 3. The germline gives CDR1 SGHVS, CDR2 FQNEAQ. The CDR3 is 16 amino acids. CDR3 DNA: TGTGCCAGCAGCTTCGGACAGGGGGCGATGAACACTGAAGCTTTCTTT. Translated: CASSFGQGAMNTEAFF.

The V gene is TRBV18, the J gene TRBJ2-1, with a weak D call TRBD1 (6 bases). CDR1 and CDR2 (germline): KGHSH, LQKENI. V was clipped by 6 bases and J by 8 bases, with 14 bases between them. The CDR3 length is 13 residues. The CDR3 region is CASSLSEGDEQFF. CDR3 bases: TGTGCCAGCTCCCTGAGCGAGGGGGATGAGCAGTTCTTC.

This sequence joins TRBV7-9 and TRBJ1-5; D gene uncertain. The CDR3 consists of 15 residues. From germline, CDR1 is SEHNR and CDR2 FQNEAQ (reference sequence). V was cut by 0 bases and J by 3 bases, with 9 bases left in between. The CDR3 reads CASSLALTDNQPQHF. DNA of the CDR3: TGTGCCAGCAGCTTAGCTCTCACAGACAATCAGCCCCAGCATTTT.

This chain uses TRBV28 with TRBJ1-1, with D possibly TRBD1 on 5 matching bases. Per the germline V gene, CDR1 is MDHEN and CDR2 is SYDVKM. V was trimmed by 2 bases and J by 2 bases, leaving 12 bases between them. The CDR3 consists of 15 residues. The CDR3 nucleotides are TGTGCCAGCAGTTTAGTGGGGCAGGGAAACACTGAAGCTTTCTTT. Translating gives CASSLVGQGNTEAFF. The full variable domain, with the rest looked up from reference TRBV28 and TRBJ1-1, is DVKVTQSSRYLVKRTGEKVFLECVQDMDHENMFWYRQDPGLGLRLIYFSYDVKMKEKGDIPEGYSVSREKKERFSLILESASTNQTSMYLCASSLVGQGNTEAFFGQGTRLTVV.

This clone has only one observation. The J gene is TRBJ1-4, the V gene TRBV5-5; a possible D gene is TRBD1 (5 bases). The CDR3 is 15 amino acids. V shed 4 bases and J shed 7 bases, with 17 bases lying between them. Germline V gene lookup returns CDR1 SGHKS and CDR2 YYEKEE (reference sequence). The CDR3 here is CASSTGLPGGEKLFF. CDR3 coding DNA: TGTGCCAGCAGCACGGGACTCCCGGGTGGTGAAAAACTGTTTTTT.

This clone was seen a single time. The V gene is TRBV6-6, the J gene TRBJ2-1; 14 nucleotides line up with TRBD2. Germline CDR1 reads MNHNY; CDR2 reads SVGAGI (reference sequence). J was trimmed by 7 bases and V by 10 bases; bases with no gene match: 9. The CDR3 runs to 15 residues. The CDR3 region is CAMLPGLAGVNEQFF. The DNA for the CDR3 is TGTGCCATGTTACCGGGACTAGCGGGAGTAAATGAGCAGTTCTTC.

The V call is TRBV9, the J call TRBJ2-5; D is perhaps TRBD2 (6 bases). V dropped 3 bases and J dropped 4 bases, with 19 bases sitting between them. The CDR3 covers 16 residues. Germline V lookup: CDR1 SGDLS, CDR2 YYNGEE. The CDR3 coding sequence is TGTGCCAGCAGCGCCAACACTGGAGGGATGGGAGAGACCCAGTACTTC. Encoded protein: CASSANTGGMGETQYF.

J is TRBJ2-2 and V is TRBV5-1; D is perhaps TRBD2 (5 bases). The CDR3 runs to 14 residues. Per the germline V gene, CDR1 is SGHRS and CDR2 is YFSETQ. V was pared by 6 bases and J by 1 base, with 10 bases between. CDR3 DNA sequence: TGCGCCAGCACGGAGGAATTGAACACCGGGGAGCTGTTTTTT. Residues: CASTEELNTGELFF.

The CDR3 sequence is CASSAQLAGVPDTQYF. As DNA, the CDR3 is TGTGCCAGCAGCGCCCAACTAGCGGGAGTTCCAGATACGCAGTATTTT. V gene TRBV9 combines with J gene TRBJ2-3; 11 positions match TRBD2. Germline trimming cut 3 bases from V and 4 bases from J; bases unmatched to any gene: 7. The germline V gene encodes CDR1 SGDLS and CDR2 YYNGEE. This CDR3 has 16 residues.

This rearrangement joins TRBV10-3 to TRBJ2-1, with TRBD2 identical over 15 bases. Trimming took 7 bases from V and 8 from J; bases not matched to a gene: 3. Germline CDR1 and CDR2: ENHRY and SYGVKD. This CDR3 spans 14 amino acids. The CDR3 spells CAIKGLAGGDEQFF. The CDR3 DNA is TGTGCCATCAAGGGACTAGCGGGAGGTGATGAGCAGTTCTTC.

CDR3 loop: CASSLFPYTGGTLQETQYF. CDR3 DNA: TGTGCCAGCAGTTTATTCCCTTATACAGGGGGAACCCTCCAAGAGACCCAGTACTTC. The chain combines TRBV28 with TRBJ2-5; 8 nucleotides match TRBD1. Trimming at V came to 1 base and at J to 1 base, leaving 14 bases not matched to a gene. This CDR3 is built from 19 residues. The germline V gene has CDR1 MDHEN and CDR2 SYDVKM.

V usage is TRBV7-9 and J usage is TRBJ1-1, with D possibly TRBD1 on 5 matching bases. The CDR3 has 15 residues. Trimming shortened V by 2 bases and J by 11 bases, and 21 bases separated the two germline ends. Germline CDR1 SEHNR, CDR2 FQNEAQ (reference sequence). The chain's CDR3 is CASSLQISQGLGAFF. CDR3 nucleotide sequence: TGTGCCAGCAGCTTACAGATTAGCCAGGGTTTGGGTGCTTTCTTT.